The TCR beta chain under discussion was sequenced for a study of blood T cell repertoires in COVID-19. Study at large: PBMCs, B-cell-depleted T cells, or T cells provided the cDNA or gDNA that made up the material.

Original processing notes: Nucleated cell counts were estimated from reference gene primer amplification. Data came from immunoSEQ multiplex PCR; TCRdb stores just in-frame clones and leaves some out. The V and J calls and clone size come from that table; D and trimming were worked out from the DNA. The sample lists about 120,000 clones; 70% to 90% were seen once. Germline CDR1 is SGHTA and CDR2 is FQGNSA. The germline V and J ends were trimmed by 1 base and 7 bases, with 14 bases remaining between them. CDR3 length: 15 residues. This TCR was sampled from an elderly woman with acute or convalescent COVID-19. The chain employs TRBV7-2 and TRBJ2-1; D is possibly TRBD1 (6 bases). The specimen was peripheral blood. CDR3 sequence reads: CASSLVVGGGNEQFF. The CDR3 DNA is TGTGCCAGCAGCTTAGTGGTAGGGGGTGGGAATGAGCAGTTCTTC.